A single TCR beta chain is shown here with its context. This clonotype was recorded a few times. This receptor's antigen is unknown. Qualities for individual bases were not recorded, and no much larger clone is one base off. These reads were obtained on an Illumina HiSeq 2500. TCR beta libraries were prepared by quantitative 5'-RACE with molecular barcodes. The paper's processing steps were these. A new computational method based on a probabilistic model of VDJ rearrangement was used to identify disease-linked TCR variants. TCRdb took the public reads, trimmed them with fastp at Q25, ran MiXCR for clone calling and kept in-frame beta chains. Every CDR3 protein is listed once, alongside the most common genes and DNA of its rows. TCRdb, not the original authors, processed these V and J calls. For this sample the table gives some 700,000 distinct CDR3 sequences, of which around a fifth were detected only once. In total, the top ten clones hold roughly a fifth of the sample.

This sample stems from a study of CD8 T cells in ankylosing spondylitis listed by TCRdb under 2017. As for the study more broadly: The study profiled T cell receptor beta repertoires in healthy donors and ankylosing spondylitis patients to find disease-linked TCR variants. The full study cohort was made up of about 24 ankylosing spondylitis patients and about a hundred healthy donors. Peripheral blood was sampled, and synovial fluid was also collected from ankylosing spondylitis patients.

From the germline V gene, CDR1 is SGHVS and CDR2 is FQNEAQ. The cysteine opens and the phenylalanine closes a CDR3 of 14 amino acids. Here the CDR3 DNA is all that survives: 42 bases in frame from base 1. V loses 1 base at its end and J loses 3 bases; junction bases beyond the gene matches: 2. Paper-wide results and their limitations: Blood from ankylosing spondylitis patients appeared to be characterized by a TCR beta motif composed of about eight highly homologous amino acid variants. Some of the motif variants had been reported before in the synovial fluid and blood of reactive arthritis patients, a finding that suggests common disease-initiation mechanisms. In peripheral blood, the disease-linked clones were found at relatively low frequencies and had a CD8+ phenotype. The disease-linked clones were reported to be significantly enriched in matched synovial fluid samples from ankylosing spondylitis patients.

The clonotype was recovered from a male donor with ankylosing spondylitis. The sequencing sample was made of blood, either unsorted or a sorted T cell fraction (not recorded which). This chain joins TRBV7-8 to TRBJ2-7, and 8 junctional nucleotides match TRBD2. The DNA sequence reads TGTGCCAGCAGCTTAGATGGGACTAGCTACGAGCAGTACTTC. This encodes CASSLDGTSYEQYF.